Below are 20 T cell receptor beta chains sequenced from a single sample in a study of cytomegalovirus exposure and HLA in healthy donors. PCR primers comprised 60 Vbeta and 13 Jbeta primers. Here immunoSEQ multiplex PCR was the method, and the copy in TCRdb shows in-frame clones only, minus some. Among under 250,000 clones listed, around 76% were seen once. The source material was PBMCs. The origin of the receptors is a man aged 40-50 years in good health and CMV-seropositive.

This clone was counted a single time. The chain carries TRBV27 and TRBJ2-7; TRBD2 agrees at 7 bases. The trim removed 6 bases at V and 0 bases at J, leaving 8 bases unmatched. Germline V lookup: CDR1 MNHEY, CDR2 SMNVEV (reference sequence). The CDR3 spans 15 residues. This CDR3 reads CASSPTSASSYEQYV. In DNA form, the CDR3 reads TGTGCCAGCAGCCCAACTAGCGCGAGCTCCTACGAGCAGTACGTC.

This clone was counted only a few times. This chain connects TRBV29-1 to TRBJ2-1; possibly TRBD1 for D (6 bases). The V and J ends lost 6 bases and 9 bases respectively, with 18 bases between them. The length of the CDR3 is 13 residues. Germline V gene data show CDR1 as SQVTM and CDR2 as ANQGSEA. As DNA, the CDR3 is TGCAGCGTCATCACAGGGAGTCGAGCTGAGCAGTTCTTC. Translated: CSVITGSRAEQFF.

For the CDR3, the DNA is TGTGCCAGCAGCTTAGGCAGAACAGATACGCAGTATTTT. Residues: CASSLGRTDTQYF. The V call is TRBV7-9, the J call TRBJ2-3; D unclear. CDR3 size: 13 residues. Trimming stripped 1 base from V and 3 bases from J, with 5 bases between. Germline V lookup: CDR1 SEHNR, CDR2 FQNEAQ (reference sequence).

This chain links TRBV19 with TRBJ1-5; 8 nucleotides line up with TRBD1. Trimming cost V 5 bases and J 5 bases; bases outside gene matches: 8. The germline CDR1 and CDR2 sequences are LNHDA and SQIVND (reference sequence). This CDR3 has 15 amino acids. The CDR3 coding sequence is TGTGCCAGTAGTCCCCGGGACAGGATTCATCAGCCCCAGCATTTT. Translating gives CASSPRDRIHQPQHF.

V and J are TRBV4-1 and TRBJ2-3; 9 nucleotides align to TRBD2. This CDR3 contains 17 residues. The germline CDR1 and CDR2 sequences are MGHRA and YSYEKL. V was pared by 2 bases and J by 2 bases, with 8 bases of the junction left unmatched. The DNA for the CDR3 is TGCGCCAGCAGCCAATCTGGACTAGCGCGTAACACAGATACGCAGTATTTT. Translated, it gives CASSQSGLARNTDTQYF.

The chain employs TRBV5-1 and TRBJ2-6; D remains ambiguous. Per germline, CDR1 SGHRS and CDR2 YFSETQ. This CDR3 has 15 amino acids. Trimming cost V 2 bases and J 0 bases, with 6 bases left between them. The CDR3 sequence is CASSFLSSGANVLTF. The CDR3 DNA reads TGCGCCAGCAGCTTCCTCTCCTCTGGGGCCAACGTCCTGACTTTC.

The chain uses TRBV7-2 and TRBJ1-6, with D possibly TRBD1 on 6 matching bases. The CDR3 has 13 amino acids. From germline, CDR1 is SGHTA and CDR2 FQGNSA. V lost 6 bases and J lost 8, with 11 bases in between. CDR3 sequence reads: CASRAGAHSPLHF. The CDR3 nucleotides read TGTGCCAGCAGGGCAGGGGCCCATTCACCCCTCCACTTT. Full variable domain (rest looked up from reference TRBV7-2 and TRBJ1-6): GAGVSQSPSNKVTEKGKDVELRCDPISGHTALYWYRQSLGQGLEFLIYFQGNSAPDKSGLPSDRFSAERTGGSVSTLTIQRTQQEDSAVYLCASRAGAHSPLHFGNGTRLTVT.

V usage is TRBV7-9 and J usage is TRBJ2-1; a possible D gene is TRBD1 (5 bases). The V end lost 3 bases, the J end lost 4 bases, and 13 bases lay between the germline ends. This CDR3 is 15 amino acids long. CDR1 SEHNR and CDR2 FQNEAQ come from the germline V gene (reference sequence). In DNA, the CDR3 is TGTGCCAGCAGCTTGGAAGACGCAGGGTACAATGAGCAGTTCTTC. This translates into CASSLEDAGYNEQFF.

This chain connects TRBV27 to TRBJ2-7; maybe TRBD1 (6 bases). The CDR3 consists of 12 residues. V was clipped by 6 bases and J by 5 bases, with 11 bases between them. CDR1 is MNHEY and CDR2 is SMNVEV in the germline V gene (reference sequence). The CDR3 protein is CASSQTGNEQYF. In nucleotides, the CDR3 is TGTGCCAGCAGCCAGACAGGTAACGAGCAGTACTTC.

The chain has TRBV7-6 and TRBJ1-2, with 8 positions matching TRBD1. The CDR3 totals 12 residues. Germline V gene lookup returns CDR1 SGHVS and CDR2 FNYEAQ. With V trimmed by 8 bases and J by 4 bases, 3 bases remained unmatched. CDR3 region: CASRGQGYGYTF. The CDR3, as DNA: TGTGCCAGCCGCGGACAGGGCTATGGCTACACCTTC.

The chain recombines TRBV7-9 with TRBJ2-2; 9 nucleotides agree with TRBD2. In germline, CDR1 is SEHNR, CDR2 FQNEAQ (reference sequence). The CDR3 extends over 15 amino acids. V shed 6 bases, J shed 9 bases, and the junction held 11 bases outside the gene matches. The CDR3 DNA reads as TGTGCCAGCAGTCCACCGGGGACTAGCTTTCGGGAGCTGTTTTTT. It encodes CASSPPGTSFRELFF.

This chain connects TRBV25-1 to TRBJ2-7, with 8 bases fitting TRBD1. CDR3 length equals 15 residues. Trimming took 6 bases from V and 4 from J; bases not matched to a gene: 11. Germline V gene sequence: CDR1 MGHDK, CDR2 SYGVNS. The CDR3 spells CASSPPGTGGYEQYF. In nucleotides, the CDR3 is TGTGCCAGCAGCCCCCCGGGGACAGGAGGGTACGAGCAGTACTTC.

The chain employs TRBV12-5 and TRBJ1-1, with unresolved D. Germline lookup yields CDR1 LGHNT and CDR2 FRNRAP. V lost 6 bases and J 5 bases, leaving 10 bases between the germline ends. The CDR3 loop spans 12 amino acids. CDR3 coding DNA: TGTGCTAGTGGGCTTAGTGTAACTGAAGCTTTCTTT. Translating it yields CASGLSVTEAFF.

This chain uses TRBV4-2 with TRBJ1-1; possible D gene TRBD1, 5 bases. The CDR3 is 15 residues long. Trimming cost V 1 base and J 7 bases, with 16 bases left between them. Germline assignment: CDR1 LGHNA and CDR2 YNFKEQ. The CDR3 sequence is CASSQGSQGTGEAFF. The CDR3 DNA follows: TGTGCCAGCAGCCAAGGTAGTCAGGGAACGGGTGAAGCTTTCTTT.

The J gene is TRBJ2-1, the V gene TRBV2; D not certain. The V end was cut by 7 bases, the J end by 3 bases, with 10 bases between. Germline V lookup: CDR1 SNHLY, CDR2 FYNNEI. The CDR3 is 13 amino acids. CDR3 nucleotide sequence: TGTGCCAGCATTCTGGTGAGCTACAATGAGCAGTTCTTC. Residues: CASILVSYNEQFF.

The chain combines TRBV7-9 with TRBJ2-2; D is ambiguous. CDR1 and CDR2 (germline): SEHNR, FQNEAQ (reference sequence). Between the trimmed V and J ends, which lost 3 bases and 6 bases, there was a span of 5 bases. The CDR3 covers 12 residues. CDR3 in DNA: TGTGCCAGCAGCTTTGAGGCCGGGGAGCTGTTTTTT. Protein: CASSFEAGELFF.

This clone was observed a few times. The chain carries TRBV30 and TRBJ1-2; D unresolved. V was trimmed by 2 bases and J by 7 bases, leaving 11 bases between them. The V gene's germline CDR1 is GTSNPN and CDR2 SVGIG (reference sequence). The CDR3 totals 12 residues. Here the CDR3 reads CAWSRLGGGYTF. The CDR3 DNA follows: TGTGCCTGGAGTAGGCTCGGCGGTGGCTACACCTTC.

The chain couples TRBV2 to TRBJ2-5; perhaps TRBD1 as D (6 bases). Germline V CDR1 and CDR2: SNHLY, FYNNEI. CDR3 length: 13 residues. Trimming removed 6 bases from V and 5 bases from J, with 13 bases in between. The CDR3 protein is CASRQGQGETQYF. CDR3 DNA: TGTGCCAGCAGACAGGGCCAGGGGGAGACCCAGTACTTC.

This chain joins TRBV6-5 and TRBJ2-1, with unresolved D. This CDR3 is built from 16 residues. V lost 4 bases, J lost 0 bases, and 13 bases lay in between. CDR1 and CDR2 (germline): MNHEY, SVGAGI. This chain's CDR3 is CASSSLAPSSYNEQFF. Here the CDR3 DNA reads TGTGCCAGCAGTTCGTTAGCCCCCAGCTCCTACAATGAGCAGTTCTTC.

This chain uses TRBV27 with TRBJ2-7; 8 bases match TRBD2. Germline loops: CDR1 MNHEY, CDR2 SMNVEV (reference sequence). After removal of 5 bases from V and 6 bases from J, the junction contained 12 bases not matched to a gene. The CDR3 contains 15 residues. Written as DNA, the CDR3 is TGTGCCAGCAGTCCCGCCGGGACTAGTCCTCTCGAGCAGTACTTC. Amino acids: CASSPAGTSPLEQYF.